These 2 T cell receptor beta chains were sequenced from one sample in a study of beta chain features in type 1 diabetes. Expressed TCRB transcripts were sequenced after all isolated RNA was converted to cDNA. TCRdb keeps only in-frame clones here, not all; method: immunoSEQ multiplex PCR. Of just over 600,000 clones detected, 15% appear once; the ten largest clones hold approximately 0.093%. Sample: naive CD4+ T cells from blood. Source of these receptors: a man younger than 30 in good health.

This clone appeared a few times. The chain couples TRBV27 to TRBJ2-6; 10 positions agree with TRBD1. Germline V lookup: CDR1 MNHEY, CDR2 SMNVEV (reference sequence). The CDR3 has 18 amino acids. Losses at the gene ends were 4 bases for V and 1 base for J; bases not matched to a gene: 7. The CDR3, as DNA: TGTGCCAGCAGTTCGGGGACAGGGGTTTTGTCTGGGGCCAACGTCCTGACTTTC. The encoded protein is CASSSGTGVLSGANVLTF.

The genes are TRBV7-9 and TRBJ2-3; no clear D gene. The V and J ends lost 1 base and 2 bases respectively, with 10 bases between them. Germline-derived CDR1 and CDR2 are SEHNR and FQNEAQ (reference sequence). The CDR3 consists of 15 residues. This chain's CDR3 is CASSLEALPTDTQYF. CDR3 nucleotide sequence: TGTGCCAGCAGCTTAGAGGCCCTCCCCACAGATACGCAGTATTTT.